This T cell receptor (beta chain) was retrieved from a study of OX40 agonist ivuxolimab in advanced cancers. Study findings and constraints: Clonal expansion from baseline to week 6 occurred in both CD4+ and CD8+ T cells. Relatively little clonal expansion, among the lowest observed, appeared in partial responders at 0.1-3.0 mg/kg.

About this clone: As yet, its antigen is unknown.

The CDR3 covers 16 residues. V was cut by 1 base and J by 3 bases, with 13 bases left in between. Germline CDR1 KGHSH, CDR2 LQKENI. Exclusion of a patient followed from autoimmune disease history or systemic immunosuppression. Researchers took blood at baseline, on cycle 4 day 1, and on cycle 7 day 1. Sequencing used immunoSEQ multiplex PCR; TCRdb keeps in-frame clones, though not all of them. The sample includes some 66,000 clones, approximately 88% of them seen just once. Sequencing used CD4+ or CD8+ T cells sorted from blood, obtained in a trial of the OX40 agonist ivuxolimab. This clonotype originated in an adult with an advanced solid tumor such as melanoma, head and neck, liver or kidney cancer. The rearrangement joins TRBV18 to TRBJ1-5, with D possibly TRBD1 on 5 matching bases. The CDR3 nucleotides are TGTGCCAGCTCACCACGGGACGGGAGATCCAATCAGCCCCAGCATTTT. Protein: CASSPRDGRSNQPQHF.